Following are 25 T cell receptor beta chains from one sample sequenced in a study of blood T cell repertoires in COVID-19. The table came from immunoSEQ multiplex PCR; TCRdb's copy has only in-frame clones and leaves some out. Found here are approximately 260,000 clones, about 86% of them singletons; the top ten hold around 3.3%. The material sequenced was PBMCs or T cells enriched from blood (not recorded which). These receptors originate from a woman aged 40-49 years with acute COVID-19.

The rearrangement uses TRBV6-1 and TRBJ1-2; no firm D call. Trimming cost V 3 bases and J 4 bases, with 9 bases left between them. The CDR3 length is 13 residues. The V gene's germline CDR1 is MNHNS and CDR2 SASEGT. The chain's CDR3 is CASSDTRFYGYTF. The CDR3 nucleotides read TGTGCCAGCAGTGACACCAGGTTCTATGGCTACACCTTC.

The chain joins TRBV7-6 to TRBJ2-3; TRBD1 is a possible D gene (6 bases). V lost 1 base and J 0 bases, leaving 11 bases between the germline ends. The CDR3 covers 16 residues. CDR1 and CDR2 (germline): SGHVS, FNYEAQ. The CDR3 bases are TGTGCCAGCAGCTTAGGACAGGTTTTTAGCACAGATACGCAGTATTTT. It specifies CASSLGQVFSTDTQYF.

The chain joins TRBV10-3 to TRBJ2-1; 7 bases match TRBD1. V was pared by 6 bases and J by 8 bases, with 13 bases of the junction left unmatched. Germline V gene lookup returns CDR1 ENHRY and CDR2 SYGVKD. This CDR3 region has 15 residues. CDR3 amino acids: CAIRKTGTIGDEQFF. The CDR3, as DNA: TGTGCCATCAGGAAGACAGGGACAATTGGTGATGAGCAGTTCTTC.

The rearrangement links TRBV7-6 to TRBJ2-7, with 11 bases fitting TRBD2. This CDR3 spans 15 amino acids. J lost 6 bases, V lost 5 bases, and 9 bases had no gene match. The germline gives CDR1 SGHVS, CDR2 FNYEAQ. The CDR3 spells CASSKGELAGVEQYF. The CDR3 DNA follows: TGTGCCAGCAGCAAGGGTGAACTAGCGGGAGTCGAGCAGTACTTC. Variable domain in full (rest from reference TRBV7-6 and TRBJ2-7): GAGVSQSPRYKVTKRGQDVALRCDPISGHVSLYWYRQALGQGPEFLTYFNYEAQQDKSGLPNDRFSAERPEGSISTLTIQRTEQRDSAMYRCASSKGELAGVEQYFGPGTRLTVT.

With regard to this clone: At one boundary the junction diverges from the germline segment, which might be a read error. This chain connects TRBV11-1 to TRBJ1-1; D might be TRBD1 (5 bases). The CDR3 loop spans 16 amino acids. Germline V gene lookup returns CDR1 SGHAT and CDR2 FQDESV (reference sequence). The CDR3 sequence: CASSLDSLQAYTEAFF. In DNA, the CDR3 is TGTGCCAGCAGTTTAGACAGCCTACAAGCCTACACTGAAGCTTTCTTT.

This chain connects TRBV10-1 to TRBJ2-7, with D maybe TRBD2 (6 bases). Trimming took off 6 bases at V and 0 bases at J, with 12 bases between the two ends. Germline CDR1 WNHNN, CDR2 SYGVQD (reference sequence). There are 14 residues in the CDR3. DNA for the CDR3: TGCGCCAGCAGCGGGACTTCGAGCTCCTACGAGCAGTACTTC. Translating it yields CASSGTSSSYEQYF.

The J gene is TRBJ2-5, the V gene TRBV11-3; no definite D call. Per germline, CDR1 SGHNT and CDR2 YENEEA. The CDR3 loop spans 15 amino acids. V lost 1 base to trimming and J lost 1 base, with 10 bases between them. The CDR3 spells CASSLGDIGQETQYF. The CDR3, as DNA: TGTGCCAGCAGCTTAGGAGACATCGGCCAAGAGACCCAGTACTTC.

This sequence joins TRBV30 and TRBJ2-5; a possible D gene is TRBD2 (6 bases). This CDR3 has 14 residues. Per the germline V gene, CDR1 is GTSNPN and CDR2 is SVGIG (reference sequence). The CDR3 DNA reads as TGTGCTTTTCAGGCACTAGCCCCCAGGGAGACCCAGTACTTC. It yields the protein CAFQALAPRETQYF.

The CDR3 loop reads CAISEGQGPYGYTF. CDR3 in DNA: TGTGCCATCAGCGAGGGACAGGGACCATATGGCTACACCTTC. V gene TRBV10-3 combines with J gene TRBJ1-2; 9 positions agree with TRBD1. J lost 5 bases, V lost 6 bases, and 7 bases had no gene match. This CDR3 contains 14 residues. Germline-derived CDR1 and CDR2 are ENHRY and SYGVKD.

This clone was found a few times. V and J are TRBV13 and TRBJ2-5; 7 bases map to TRBD2. The length of the CDR3 is 16 residues. Germline V gives CDR1 PRHDT, CDR2 FYEKMQ (reference sequence). V gave up 0 bases and J gave up 2 bases; unmatched junction bases: 6. The CDR3 protein is CASSLGMASGQETQYF. The CDR3 nucleotides read TGTGCCAGCAGCTTAGGCATGGCTAGCGGACAAGAGACCCAGTACTTC.

The chain joins TRBV19 to TRBJ2-7; the D gene is possibly TRBD1 (5 bases). CDR3 size: 13 residues. Deletions cut 1 base from V and 6 bases from J, with 10 bases between. Germline CDR1 is LNHDA and CDR2 is SQIVND (reference sequence). The CDR3 region has the DNA TGTGCCAGTAGTATAGGTATAGGGGCCGAGCAGTACTTC. Residues: CASSIGIGAEQYF.

The V call is TRBV4-1, the J call TRBJ1-6, with 7 nucleotides matching TRBD1. The CDR3 runs 13 residues. The germline V gene has CDR1 MGHRA and CDR2 YSYEKL. Unmatched junction bases numbered 3, after V lost 2 bases and J lost 11 bases. In DNA form, the CDR3 reads TGCGCCAGCAGCCAAACAGGGGTGGCACCCCTCCACTTT. Translating it yields CASSQTGVAPLHF.

The V call is TRBV6-1, the J call TRBJ1-5; tentative D call: TRBD1 (5 bases). Germline CDR1 reads MNHNS; CDR2 reads SASEGT. The V gene lost 4 bases and the J gene lost 1 base, with 14 bases spanning the gap. This CDR3 is built from 16 residues. DNA for the CDR3: TGTGCCAGCAGTGTACCGGGACTCCGAAGCAATCAGCCCCAGCATTTT. It translates to CASSVPGLRSNQPQHF.

The chain carries TRBV4-1 and TRBJ2-7, with D perhaps matching TRBD2 (6 bases). With 1 base removed from V and 4 bases from J, the gap between germline ends came to 17 bases. Per germline, CDR1 MGHRA and CDR2 YSYEKL. The CDR3 is made up of 16 amino acids. Here the CDR3 DNA reads TGCGCCAGCAGCCAAGTGGGAGGTGGCGGTCTATACGAGCAGTACTTC. Its translation: CASSQVGGGGLYEQYF.

This clone was detected only a few times. The chain has TRBV5-8 and TRBJ1-4; no definite D call. The CDR3 is made up of 14 amino acids. The V and J ends lost 2 bases and 4 bases respectively, with 9 bases between them. The germline gives CDR1 SGHTS, CDR2 YDEGEE. CDR3 amino acids: CASSFVRSNEKLFF. The CDR3 bases are TGTGCCAGCAGCTTCGTCAGAAGTAATGAAAAACTGTTTTTT. Full variable domain (outside the CDR3, taken from reference TRBV5-8 and TRBJ1-4): EAGVTQSPTHLIKTRGQQATLRCSPISGHTSVYWYQQALGLGLQFLLWYDEGEERNRGNFPPRFSGRQFPNYSSELNVNALELEDSALYLCASSFVRSNEKLFFGSGTQLSVL.

Notes on this clone: Other DNA variants within this sample encode the same CDR3. The rearrangement links TRBV5-6 to TRBJ1-2; a weak D match, TRBD1 (6 bases). Trimming took 1 base from V and 4 from J, leaving 8 bases between them. The germline V gene encodes CDR1 SGHDT and CDR2 YYEEEE. The CDR3 covers 13 residues. CDR3 residues: CASSLRGFYGYTF. The CDR3 region has the DNA TGTGCCAGCAGCTTGAGGGGGTTCTATGGCTACACCTTC.

This clone was recorded only once. The V call is TRBV24-1, the J call TRBJ2-3; D is unclear. Per the germline V gene, CDR1 is KGHDR and CDR2 is SFDVKD. Trimming cost V 3 bases and J 2 bases, with 14 bases left between them. The length of the CDR3 is 16 residues. CDR3 sequence: CATSDPEQVTTDTQYF. Written as DNA, the CDR3 is TGTGCCACCAGTGATCCTGAGCAGGTCACCACAGATACGCAGTATTTT.

V is TRBV19 and J is TRBJ2-1; 7 positions agree with TRBD1. V lost 7 bases, J lost 3 bases, and 9 bases stayed unmatched. The CDR3 has 15 residues. The V gene's germline CDR1 is LNHDA and CDR2 SQIVND (reference sequence). The DNA for the CDR3 is TGTGCCAGTACTCCGGGACAGTCAGTCTACAATGAGCAGTTCTTC. Its protein is CASTPGQSVYNEQFF.

The chain joins TRBV27 to TRBJ2-4; TRBD2 aligns across 14 bases. Germline CDR1 is MNHEY and CDR2 is SMNVEV (reference sequence). This CDR3 comprises 15 residues. Trimming took 10 bases from V and 5 from J; bases not matched to a gene: 7. CDR3 sequence reads: CATQGLAGGENIQYF. In DNA form, the CDR3 reads TGTGCCACCCAAGGACTAGCGGGAGGAGAAAACATTCAGTACTTC.

The J gene is TRBJ1-2, the V gene TRBV10-3; no reliable D call. From germline, CDR1 is ENHRY and CDR2 SYGVKD. The CDR3 runs 12 residues. Trimming took 8 bases from V and 5 from J, leaving 12 bases between them. As DNA, the CDR3 is TGTGCCATCGGTACCGAACAGTATGGCTACACCTTC. It translates to CAIGTEQYGYTF.

V usage is TRBV6-5 and J usage is TRBJ1-3, with TRBD1 identical over 7 bases. CDR1 MNHEY and CDR2 SVGAGI come from the germline V gene. V was pared by 3 bases and J by 2 bases, with 4 bases of the junction left unmatched. The CDR3 is 15 residues long. CDR3 sequence reads: CASSYDREPGNTIYF. Written as DNA, the CDR3 is TGTGCCAGCAGTTATGACAGGGAACCTGGAAACACCATATATTTT.

This chain connects TRBV27 to TRBJ1-1, with 8 bases fitting TRBD1. The germline V gene encodes CDR1 MNHEY and CDR2 SMNVEV (reference sequence). V was pared by 8 bases and J by 2 bases, with 13 bases of the junction left unmatched. The length of the CDR3 is 16 residues. CDR3 DNA: TGTGCCAGCGCATCCGGACAGGGACTTCCAAACACTGAAGCTTTCTTT. Protein sequence: CASASGQGLPNTEAFF.

CDR3 residues: CASSLEGQLGTEAFF. The CDR3 DNA follows: TGTGCCAGCAGCTTAGAAGGACAGCTGGGTACTGAAGCTTTCTTT. The genes are TRBV7-9 and TRBJ1-1; a possible D gene is TRBD1 (6 bases). CDR3 size: 15 residues. The V gene's germline CDR1 is SEHNR and CDR2 FQNEAQ (reference sequence). V dropped 1 base and J dropped 5 bases, with 14 bases sitting between them.

The chain has TRBV14 and TRBJ2-1; tentatively, D is TRBD1 (6 bases). Trimming stripped 1 base from V and 0 bases from J, with 10 bases between. Germline assignment: CDR1 SGHDN and CDR2 FVKESK. CDR3 length: 16 residues. The CDR3 bases are TGTGCCAGCAGCCAAGTGGGGGCTACCTCCTACAATGAGCAGTTCTTC. It specifies CASSQVGATSYNEQFF.

The CDR3: CASSDPARTGGYEQYF. The DNA for the CDR3 is TGTGCCAGCAGTGACCCAGCCCGGACAGGGGGTTACGAGCAGTACTTC. The chain carries TRBV2 and TRBJ2-7, with 10 bases lining up with TRBD1. The CDR3 sequence is 16 residues long. V dropped 3 bases and J dropped 4; count of bases not matched to a gene: 9. CDR1 is SNHLY and CDR2 is FYNNEI in the germline V gene.